This TCR beta chain originates from a study of T cells in Graves' hyperthyroidism and ophthalmopathy. TCR beta CDR3 regions were amplified from RNA. With the HTBI primer set, the TCR CDR3 went through a first round of RT-PCR. TCRdb called the multiplex PCR reads again in MiXCR, with one record for every CDR3 protein. Of some 360,000 distinct CDR3 sequences detected, about a sixth appear once; the ten largest clones hold 15%. The table lists this clonotype with many counts. The sequenced sample consisted of blood. This clonotype was sampled from a middle-aged woman with Graves' ophthalmopathy.

The CDR3 sequence is CASSRKDRAPPEQYF. The CDR3, as DNA: TGTGCCAGCTCACGAAAGGACAGGGCCCCACCCGAGCAGTACTTC. The V gene is TRBV18, the J gene TRBJ2-7; 8 bases fit TRBD1. The CDR3 has 15 amino acids. The J segment lost 6 bases and the V segment lost 4 bases, leaving 11 bases of the junction unmatched. Looked up from germline, CDR1 is KGHSH and CDR2 is LQKENI.